This entry lists 2 T cell receptor beta chains sequenced from one sample in a study of early T cells in non-severe SARS-CoV-2 infection. TCRdb re-called the 5' RACE reads through MiXCR, storing one row per CDR3 protein. The data hold around 28,000 distinct CDR3 sequences, with approximately 5.3% observed a single time. The specimen was whole blood. These receptor sequences come from an adult who was a healthcare worker with PCR-confirmed SARS-CoV-2 infection or an uninfected control (not recorded which).

This clonotype came up many times. The gene calls are TRBV5-1 and TRBJ1-3; weak D call: TRBD1 (5 bases). The germline V gene has CDR1 SGHRS and CDR2 YFSETQ. This CDR3 is built from 16 residues. V lost 4 bases and J 6 bases, leaving 20 bases between the germline ends. The CDR3 here is CASSPGGPLRENTIYF. As DNA, the CDR3 is TGCGCCAGCAGCCCTGGGGGACCGCTACGGGAAAACACCATATATTTT.

This clonotype was observed at least ten times. In DNA, the CDR3 is TGCGCCAGCAGCGGGTTCACTGCGAGGTACAATGAGCAGTTCTTC. This translates into CASSGFTARYNEQFF. The chain has TRBV10-2 and TRBJ2-1; D unclear. V was trimmed by 6 bases and J by 4 bases, leaving 16 bases between them. The CDR3 spans 15 residues. From germline, CDR1 is WSHSY and CDR2 SAAADI.